A selection of T cell receptor beta chains follows, all from one sample in a study of shared clonotypes between healthy human individuals. Profiling relied on immunoSEQ multiplex PCR, and the TCRdb table lists in-frame clones only, not all of them. The table shows over 2,000,000 clones, with roughly 95% occurring only once. Sequencing input: naive CD8+ T cells from PBMCs. The receptor source for this set is a man aged 18-30 years in good health. Some clones in this sample may be carry-over from other donors' samples. The CDR3 runs from the conserved cysteine through the conserved F or W. A D gene is named only where the DNA matches it firmly. Clone size is not always given. Where it is, it says once, few, many or a class for expanded clones.

CDR3 protein | CDR3 DNA | J gene | D gene | V gene | clone size | CDR3 length
CASPVSQPQHF | TGTGCCAGCCCCGTCAGTCAGCCCCAGCATTTT | TRBJ1-5 | NA | TRBV5-5 | NA | 11
CASSLPVAGGETQYF | TGTGCCAGCAGCCTGCCGGTAGCGGGAGGGGAGACCCAGTACTTC | TRBJ2-5 | TRBD2 | TRBV7-9 | NA | 15
CASSLDRADRADTQYF | TGTGCCAGCAGCTTAGATAGGGCGGATAGAGCGGATACGCAGTATTTT | TRBJ2-3 | NA | TRBV11-2 | once | 16
CASGVLGGTEAFF | TGTGCCAGCGGGGTCCTGGGCGGGACTGAAGCTTTCTTT | TRBJ1-1 | NA | TRBV27 | NA | 13
CASSQALAGFYEQYF | TGCGCCAGCAGCCAAGCACTAGCGGGGTTCTACGAGCAGTACTTC | TRBJ2-7 | TRBD2 | TRBV4-3 | NA | 15
CASSPGTTGSEAFF | TGTGCCAGCAGTCCTGGGACAACTGGGTCTGAAGCTTTCTTT | TRBJ1-1 | NA | TRBV6-5 | NA | 14
CASSRESQGAYEQYF | TGTGCCAGCAGTCGAGAGTCCCAGGGGGCCTACGAGCAGTACTTC | TRBJ2-7 | TRBD1 | TRBV7-9 | NA | 15
CASSLIGGNTGELFF | TGTGCCAGCAGCTTAATTGGGGGAAATACCGGGGAGCTGTTTTTT | TRBJ2-2 | NA | TRBV7-9 | NA | 15
CASSVSGLAGRTDTQYF | TGTGCCAGCAGCGTATCAGGACTAGCGGGGCGCACAGATACGCAGTATTTT | TRBJ2-3 | TRBD2 | TRBV9 | NA | 17
CASSVQPAGTGESAGELFF | TGTGCCAGCAGCGTACAGCCTGCCGGGACAGGGGAGTCGGCCGGGGAGCTGTTTTTT | TRBJ2-2 | TRBD1 | TRBV2 | NA | 19
CASSFWQDELPYGYTF | TGTGCCAGCAGTTTTTGGCAGGACGAATTGCCCTATGGCTACACCTTC | TRBJ1-2 | NA | TRBV28 | NA | 16
CASSLESRTYEQYF | TGTGCCAGCAGCTTAGAGTCGAGAACCTACGAGCAGTACTTC | TRBJ2-7 | NA | TRBV13 | NA | 14
CASSQDLKGPGTDTQYF | TGCGCCAGCAGCCAAGATCTGAAGGGGCCCGGCACAGATACGCAGTATTTT | TRBJ2-3 | NA | TRBV4-3 | NA | 17
CASSFGTGSYNEQFF | TGTGCCAGCAGCTTCGGGACGGGTTCCTACAATGAGCAGTTCTTC | TRBJ2-1 | NA | TRBV7-6 | NA | 15
CASSLIGQGAYTDTQYF | TGTGCCAGCAGTTTGATTGGACAGGGGGCCTACACAGATACGCAGTATTTT | TRBJ2-3 | TRBD1 | TRBV28 | NA | 17
CASSEFGAAYEQYF | TGTGCCAGCAGTGAATTTGGGGCAGCCTACGAGCAGTACTTC | TRBJ2-7 | NA | TRBV2 | NA | 14
CASSLVGNEKLFF | TGTGCCAGCAGTTTAGTAGGTAATGAAAAACTGTTTTTT | TRBJ1-4 | NA | TRBV27 | NA | 13
CASSTRLLRDSKNQETQYF | TGTGCCAGTAGTACTAGACTACTCCGGGACAGCAAAAACCAAGAGACCCAGTACTTC | TRBJ2-5 | TRBD1 | TRBV19 | NA | 19
CASSDSGSSGNEQYF | TGTGCCAGCAGTGACTCGGGGTCTAGCGGCAACGAGCAGTACTTC | TRBJ2-7 | TRBD2 | TRBV6-4 | NA | 15
CASSQAFGEQYF | TGCGCCAGCAGCCAAGCCTTTGGAGAGCAGTACTTC | TRBJ2-5 | NA | TRBV4-3 | NA | 12
CASSLIRVGEKLFF | TGTGCCAGCAGCTTAATCAGGGTCGGTGAAAAACTGTTTTTT | TRBJ1-4 | NA | TRBV11-3 | once | 14
CASSFPTGAPSNQPQHF | TGTGCCAGCAGTTTTCCGACAGGGGCACCCAGCAATCAGCCCCAGCATTTT | TRBJ1-5 | TRBD1 | TRBV28 | NA | 17
CASSQRTSNSETQYF | TGTGCCAGCAGCCAAAGGACTAGCAACTCGGAGACCCAGTACTTC | TRBJ2-5 | TRBD2 | TRBV14 | few | 15
CASSNRLAGAYEQYF | TGTGCCAGTAGTAATAGACTAGCGGGGGCCTACGAGCAGTACTTC | TRBJ2-7 | TRBD2 | TRBV19 | NA | 15
CASSLGRESDNEQFF | TGTGCCAGCAGCTTAGGTCGGGAGTCCGACAATGAGCAGTTCTTC | TRBJ2-1 | NA | TRBV7-6 | NA | 15
CASSYGKHTEAFF | TGTGCCAGCAGTTACGGGAAACACACTGAAGCTTTCTTT | TRBJ1-1 | NA | TRBV28 | NA | 13
CASSLEWGWNTGELFF | TGTGCCAGCAGTTTAGAGTGGGGATGGAACACCGGGGAGCTGTTTTTT | TRBJ2-2 | NA | TRBV27 | NA | 16
CASSPTHPGGNGYTF | TGTGCCAGCAGCCCGACCCACCCGGGGGGTAATGGCTACACCTTC | TRBJ1-2 | NA | TRBV9 | NA | 15
CASSPAPPSWEQYF | TGTGCCAGCTCACCCGCGCCCCCTAGTTGGGAGCAGTACTTC | TRBJ2-7 | NA | TRBV18 | NA | 14
CAITAPDYTYEQYF | TGTGCCATCACAGCGCCGGACTACACCTACGAGCAGTACTTC | TRBJ2-7 | NA | TRBV2 | NA | 14
CASSLVGSTGELFF | TGTGCCAGCAGCTTAGTTGGCTCCACCGGGGAGCTGTTTTTT | TRBJ2-2 | NA | TRBV11-1 | NA | 14
CASSKTSGFLSAYEQYF | TGTGCCAGCAGTAAAACTAGCGGGTTTCTCTCGGCCTACGAGCAGTACTTC | TRBJ2-7 | TRBD2 | TRBV7-8 | NA | 17
CASSQENWLGGKGGRYGYTF | TGCGCCAGCAGCCAAGAAAATTGGTTAGGAGGGAAGGGGGGACGGTATGGCTACACCTTC | TRBJ1-2 | NA | TRBV4-1 | NA | 20
CASSEGGVLPEGYTF | TGTGCCAGCAGTGAAGGAGGAGTCTTACCGGAGGGCTACACCTTC | TRBJ1-2 | NA | TRBV2 | NA | 15
CASSPYGTGGRQPQHF | TGTGCCAGCAGTCCGTACGGGACAGGGGGAAGACAGCCCCAGCATTTT | TRBJ1-5 | TRBD1 | TRBV28 | NA | 16
CASSSILAGEMETQYF | TGTGCCAGCAGCTCAATACTAGCGGGAGAAATGGAGACCCAGTACTTC | TRBJ2-5 | TRBD2 | TRBV7-8 | once | 16
CASSQVLASGTLPEETQYF | TGTGCCAGCAGCCAAGTCCTGGCTAGCGGGACTCTGCCGGAGGAGACCCAGTACTTC | TRBJ2-5 | TRBD2 | TRBV7-8 | NA | 19
CASSVRTDLNYGYTF | TGTGCCAGCAGCGTCCGGACAGACCTTAACTATGGCTACACCTTC | TRBJ1-2 | NA | TRBV9 | NA | 15
CASSFAGGPYEQYF | TGTGCCAGCAGTTTCGCAGGGGGTCCCTACGAGCAGTACTTC | TRBJ2-7 | TRBD1 | TRBV6-5 | NA | 14
CASSIAGYNEQFF | TGTGCCAGTAGTATCGCAGGTTACAATGAGCAGTTCTTC | TRBJ2-1 | NA | TRBV19 | NA | 13
CAISEGSGTGNQPQHF | TGTGCCATCAGTGAGGGCTCCGGGACAGGGAATCAGCCCCAGCATTTT | TRBJ1-5 | TRBD1 | TRBV10-3 | once | 16
CASRPGLAGYNEQFF | TGCGCCAGCAGGCCGGGACTAGCGGGGTACAATGAGCAGTTCTTC | TRBJ2-1 | TRBD2 | TRBV4-3 | once | 15
CASSQENKGGLDEKLFF | TGTGCCAGCAGCCAAGAAAACAAGGGAGGTCTTGATGAAAAACTGTTTTTT | TRBJ1-4 | NA | TRBV4-2 | NA | 17
CARSFGAGVGSGANVLTF | TGTGCCAGAAGCTTCGGGGCAGGAGTAGGTTCTGGGGCCAACGTCCTGACTTTC | TRBJ2-6 | NA | TRBV5-3 | NA | 18
CASSSRGVSGNTIYF | TGTGCCAGCAGCTCACGGGGGGTCTCTGGAAACACCATATATTTT | TRBJ1-3 | NA | TRBV9 | NA | 15
CASSPSGSGETQYF | TGTGCCAGCAGCCCAAGCGGCTCCGGAGAGACCCAGTACTTC | TRBJ2-5 | NA | TRBV7-3 | NA | 14
CASSPGGIQPQHF | TGTGCCAGCAGCCCAGGGGGCATACAGCCCCAGCATTTT | TRBJ1-5 | TRBD1 | TRBV11-2 | NA | 13
CASSYSGQGETYEQYF | TGTGCCAGCAGTTACTCCGGACAGGGGGAAACCTACGAGCAGTACTTC | TRBJ2-7 | TRBD1 | TRBV6-6 | once | 16
CASPEFRGQGANGTEAFF | TGTGCCAGCCCCGAGTTTCGGGGACAGGGGGCGAATGGCACTGAAGCTTTCTTT | TRBJ1-1 | TRBD1 | TRBV9 | once | 18
CASSPGQDGKYF | TGTGCCAGCAGCCCGGGTCAGGACGGGAAGTACTTC | TRBJ2-7 | NA | TRBV7-9 | NA | 12
CASSAPSSVLSSYEQYF | TGTGCCAGCAGTGCCCCATCTAGCGTCCTTAGCTCCTACGAGCAGTACTTC | TRBJ2-7 | NA | TRBV28 | NA | 17
CASSFRLATNTGELFF | TGTGCCAGCAGTTTCAGGCTAGCGACGAACACCGGGGAGCTGTTTTTT | TRBJ2-2 | NA | TRBV27 | NA | 16
CARPGTSYNEQFF | TGTGCCAGACCCGGGACTAGCTACAATGAGCAGTTCTTC | TRBJ2-1 | TRBD2 | TRBV2 | few | 13
CASSYRGSYEQYF | TGTGCCAGCAGTTACCGGGGTAGCTACGAGCAGTACTTC | TRBJ2-7 | NA | TRBV6-6 | NA | 13
CASSVASGSNEQYF | TGTGCCAGCAGCGTAGCTAGCGGGAGTAACGAGCAGTACTTC | TRBJ2-7 | TRBD2 | TRBV9 | once | 14